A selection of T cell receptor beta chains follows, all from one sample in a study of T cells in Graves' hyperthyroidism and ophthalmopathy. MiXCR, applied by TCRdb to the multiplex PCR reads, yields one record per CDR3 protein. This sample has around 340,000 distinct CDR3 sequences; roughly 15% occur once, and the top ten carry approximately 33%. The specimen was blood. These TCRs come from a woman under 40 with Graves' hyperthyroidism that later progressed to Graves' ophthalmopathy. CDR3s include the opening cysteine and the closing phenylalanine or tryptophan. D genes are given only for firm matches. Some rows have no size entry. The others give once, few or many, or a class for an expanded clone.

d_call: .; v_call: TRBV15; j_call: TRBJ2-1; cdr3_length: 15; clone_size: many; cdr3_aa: CATSRDAGPNNEQFF; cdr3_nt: TGTGCCACCAGCAGAGACGCAGGGCCAAACAATGAGCAGTTCTTC
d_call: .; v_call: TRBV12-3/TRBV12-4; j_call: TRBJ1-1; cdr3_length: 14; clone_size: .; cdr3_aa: CASSPQRGATEAFF; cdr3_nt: TGTGCCAGCAGCCCGCAGAGAGGTGCCACTGAAGCTTTCTTT
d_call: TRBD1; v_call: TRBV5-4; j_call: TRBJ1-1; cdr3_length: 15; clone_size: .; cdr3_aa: CASSYRGRPNTEAFF; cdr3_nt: TGTGCCAGCAGCTACAGGGGGCGACCGAACACTGAAGCTTTCTTT
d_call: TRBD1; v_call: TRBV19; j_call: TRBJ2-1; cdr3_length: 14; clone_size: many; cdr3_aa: CASSRDRGLNEQFF; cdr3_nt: TGTGCCAGTTCCCGGGACAGGGGGCTCAATGAGCAGTTCTTC
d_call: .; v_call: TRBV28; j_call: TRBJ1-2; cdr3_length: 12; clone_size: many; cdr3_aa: CASNPNSYGYTF; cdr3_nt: TGTGCCAGCAACCCGAACAGCTATGGCTACACCTTC
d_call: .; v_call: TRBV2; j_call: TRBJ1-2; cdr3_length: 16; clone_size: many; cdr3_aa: CAETTGQGASNYGYTF; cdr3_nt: TGTGCCGAAACCACGGGGCAGGGCGCGTCCAACTATGGCTACACCTTC
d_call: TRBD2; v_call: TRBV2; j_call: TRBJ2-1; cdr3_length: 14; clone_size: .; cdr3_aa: CASRLSGRNNEQFF; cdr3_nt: TGTGCCAGCAGGCTCAGCGGGAGAAACAATGAGCAGTTCTTC
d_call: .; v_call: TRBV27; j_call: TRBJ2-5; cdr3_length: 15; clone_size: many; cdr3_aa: CASSPGYSVQETQYF; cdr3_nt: TGTGCCAGCAGCCCTGGTTACAGCGTCCAAGAGACCCAGTACTTC
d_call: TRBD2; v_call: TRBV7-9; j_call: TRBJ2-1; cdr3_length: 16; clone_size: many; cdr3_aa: CASSLVGGAGRNEQFF; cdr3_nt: TGTGCCAGCAGCTTAGTCGGGGGGGCGGGACGCAATGAGCAGTTCTTC
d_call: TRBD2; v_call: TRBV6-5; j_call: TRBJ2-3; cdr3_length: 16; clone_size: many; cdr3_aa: CASSYRTRDYLDTQYF; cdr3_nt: TGTGCCAGCAGTTACAGGACTAGAGACTACTTGGATACGCAGTATTTT
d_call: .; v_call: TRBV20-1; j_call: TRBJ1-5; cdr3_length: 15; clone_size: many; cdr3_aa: CSAKSAGYEDQPQHF; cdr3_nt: TGCAGTGCGAAATCGGCGGGGTATGAAGATCAGCCCCAGCATTTT
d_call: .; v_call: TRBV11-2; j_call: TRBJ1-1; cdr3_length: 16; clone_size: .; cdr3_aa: CASSLGLRGGTTEAFF; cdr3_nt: TGTGCCAGCAGCTTAGGCCTTCGGGGGGGCACCACTGAAGCTTTCTTT
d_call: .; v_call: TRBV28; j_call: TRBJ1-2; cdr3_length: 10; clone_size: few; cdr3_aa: CASKTYGYTF; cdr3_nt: TGTGCCAGTAAGACCTATGGCTACACCTTC
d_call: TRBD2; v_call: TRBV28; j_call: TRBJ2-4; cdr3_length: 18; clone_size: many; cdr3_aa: CASSLGSGATLAKNIQYF; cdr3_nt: TGTGCCAGCAGTTTAGGTAGCGGGGCAACCCTAGCCAAAAACATTCAGTACTTC
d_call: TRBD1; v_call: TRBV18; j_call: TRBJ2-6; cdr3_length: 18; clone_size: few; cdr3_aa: CASSPQTGGSSGANVLTF; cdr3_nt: TGTGCCAGCTCACCACAGACAGGGGGAAGCTCTGGGGCCAACGTCCTGACTTTC
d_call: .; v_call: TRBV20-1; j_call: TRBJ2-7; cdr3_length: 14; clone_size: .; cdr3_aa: CSVMWEASSYEQYF; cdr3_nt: TGCAGTGTTATGTGGGAGGCAAGCTCCTACGAGCAGTACTTC
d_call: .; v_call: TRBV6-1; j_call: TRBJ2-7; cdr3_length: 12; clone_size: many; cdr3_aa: CASSYGDNEQYF; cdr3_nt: TGTGCCAGCAGTTACGGGGACAACGAGCAGTACTTC
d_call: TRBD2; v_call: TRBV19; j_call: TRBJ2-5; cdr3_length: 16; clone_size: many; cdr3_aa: CASRRLAGGPEETQYF; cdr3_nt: TGTGCCAGTAGGCGACTAGCGGGAGGGCCCGAAGAGACCCAGTACTTC
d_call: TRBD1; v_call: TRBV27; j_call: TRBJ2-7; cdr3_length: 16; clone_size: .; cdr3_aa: CASSPIRDRESYEQYF; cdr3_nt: TGTGCCAGCAGTCCCATTCGGGACAGGGAATCCTACGAGCAGTACTTC
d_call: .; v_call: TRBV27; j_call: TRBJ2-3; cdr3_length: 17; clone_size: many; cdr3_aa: CASSPGFVWDSTDTQYF; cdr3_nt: TGTGCCAGCAGTCCAGGGTTCGTCTGGGACAGCACAGATACGCAGTATTTT
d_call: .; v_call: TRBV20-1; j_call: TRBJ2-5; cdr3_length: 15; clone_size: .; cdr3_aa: CSARDQRRVRETQYF; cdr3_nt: TGCAGTGCTAGAGACCAGCGTAGGGTGAGGGAGACCCAGTACTTC
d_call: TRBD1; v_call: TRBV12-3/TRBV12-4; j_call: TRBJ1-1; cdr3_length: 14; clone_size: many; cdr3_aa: CASLPTGMNTEAFF; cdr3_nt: TGTGCCAGCCTTCCGACAGGGATGAACACTGAAGCTTTCTTT
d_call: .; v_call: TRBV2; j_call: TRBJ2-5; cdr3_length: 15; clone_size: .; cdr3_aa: CASSFIGDGPETQYF; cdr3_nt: TGTGCCAGCAGTTTTATCGGGGATGGGCCGGAGACCCAGTACTTC
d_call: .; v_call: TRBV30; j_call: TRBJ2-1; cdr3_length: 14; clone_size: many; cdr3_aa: CAWIRVGSYNEQFF; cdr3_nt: TGTGCCTGGATCAGGGTGGGCTCCTACAATGAGCAGTTCTTC
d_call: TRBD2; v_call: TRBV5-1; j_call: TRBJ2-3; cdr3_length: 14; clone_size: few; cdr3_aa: CASHRGESTDTQYF; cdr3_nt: TGCGCCAGCCACCGGGGGGAAAGCACAGATACGCAGTATTTT
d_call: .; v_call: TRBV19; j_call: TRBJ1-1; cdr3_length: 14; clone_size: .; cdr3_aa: CASTYRVGGTEAFF; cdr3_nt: TGTGCCAGTACCTATCGGGTAGGGGGAACTGAAGCTTTCTTT
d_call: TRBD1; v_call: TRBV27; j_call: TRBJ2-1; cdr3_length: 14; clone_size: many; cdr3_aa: CASSISTGGNEQFF; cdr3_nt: TGTGCCAGCAGCATAAGTACAGGGGGAAATGAGCAGTTCTTC
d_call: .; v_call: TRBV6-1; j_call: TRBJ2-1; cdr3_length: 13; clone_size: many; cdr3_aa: CASSPGGEAGQFF; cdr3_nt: TGTGCCAGCAGTCCGGGGGGCGAAGCAGGGCAGTTCTTC
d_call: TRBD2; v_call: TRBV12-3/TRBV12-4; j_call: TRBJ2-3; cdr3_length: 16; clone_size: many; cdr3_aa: CASSFGGRVRTDTQYF; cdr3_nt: TGTGCCAGCAGTTTTGGCGGGAGAGTAAGGACAGATACGCAGTATTTT
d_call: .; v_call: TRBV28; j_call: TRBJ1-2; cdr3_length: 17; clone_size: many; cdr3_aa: CASSSLPGHNSNYGYTF; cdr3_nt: TGTGCCAGCAGTTCCCTCCCGGGACACAATTCTAACTATGGCTACACCTTC
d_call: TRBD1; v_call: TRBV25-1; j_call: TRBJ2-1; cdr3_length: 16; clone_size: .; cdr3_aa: CASSEYGDRGYNEQFF; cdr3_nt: TGTGCCAGCAGTGAATATGGAGACAGGGGTTACAATGAGCAGTTCTTC
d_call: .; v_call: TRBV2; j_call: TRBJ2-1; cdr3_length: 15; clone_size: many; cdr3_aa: CASSEGFLERGEQFF; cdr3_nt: TGTGCCAGCAGTGAAGGCTTTCTAGAAAGAGGTGAGCAGTTCTTC
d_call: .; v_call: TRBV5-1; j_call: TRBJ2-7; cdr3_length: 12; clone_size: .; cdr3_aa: CASRSPSYEQYF; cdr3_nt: TGCGCCAGCAGGTCTCCCTCCTACGAGCAGTACTTC
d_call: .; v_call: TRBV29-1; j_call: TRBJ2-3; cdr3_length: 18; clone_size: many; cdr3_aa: CSVGLRLQNEASTDTQYF; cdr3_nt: TGCAGCGTTGGGCTGAGGCTACAGAACGAGGCTAGCACAGATACGCAGTATTTT
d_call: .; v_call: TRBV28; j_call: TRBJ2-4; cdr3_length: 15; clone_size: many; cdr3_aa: CASSLVSGVRNIQYF; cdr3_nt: TGTGCCAGCAGTTTGGTCTCAGGGGTCAGAAACATTCAGTACTTC
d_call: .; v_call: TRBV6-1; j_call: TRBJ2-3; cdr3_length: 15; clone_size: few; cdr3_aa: CASSYGTRSTDTQYF; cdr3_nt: TGTGCCAGCTCGTATGGGACAAGAAGCACAGATACGCAGTATTTT
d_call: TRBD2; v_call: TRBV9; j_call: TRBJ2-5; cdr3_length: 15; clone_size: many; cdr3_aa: CASSVAGGNQETQYF; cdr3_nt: TGTGCCAGCAGCGTGGCGGGAGGGAATCAAGAGACCCAGTACTTC
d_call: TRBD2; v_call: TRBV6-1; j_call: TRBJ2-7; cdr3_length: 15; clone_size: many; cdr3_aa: CASSEAAAGAYEQYF; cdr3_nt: TGTGCCAGCAGTGAAGCAGCAGCGGGGGCCTACGAGCAGTACTTC
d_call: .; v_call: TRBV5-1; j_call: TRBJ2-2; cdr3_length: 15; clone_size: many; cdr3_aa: CASSLDRKNTGELFF; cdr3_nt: TGCGCCAGCAGCTTGGACCGCAAGAACACCGGGGAGCTGTTTTTT
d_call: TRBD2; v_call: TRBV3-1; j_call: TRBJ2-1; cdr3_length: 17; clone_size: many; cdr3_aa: CASSQDWAGGGYNEQFF; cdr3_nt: TGTGCCAGCAGCCAAGATTGGGCCGGGGGGGGTTACAATGAGCAGTTCTTC
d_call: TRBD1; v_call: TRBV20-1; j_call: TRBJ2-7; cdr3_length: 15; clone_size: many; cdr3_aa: CSARSQFRQGYEQYF; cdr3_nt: TGCAGTGCTAGAAGCCAATTTAGACAGGGCTACGAGCAGTACTTC
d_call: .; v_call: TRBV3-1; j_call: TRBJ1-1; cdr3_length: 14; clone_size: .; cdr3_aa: CASSHFRDRTEAFF; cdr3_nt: TGTGCCAGCAGCCACTTCAGGGATCGTACTGAAGCTTTCTTT
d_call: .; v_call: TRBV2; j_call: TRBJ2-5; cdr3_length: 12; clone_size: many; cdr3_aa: CASNKVVETQYF; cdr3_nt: TGTGCCAGCAACAAGGTTGTGGAGACCCAGTACTTC
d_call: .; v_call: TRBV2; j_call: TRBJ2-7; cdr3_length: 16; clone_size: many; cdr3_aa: CASSEGGGSSSYEQYF; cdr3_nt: TGTGCCAGCAGTGAAGGCGGCGGGTCTAGCTCCTACGAGCAGTACTTC
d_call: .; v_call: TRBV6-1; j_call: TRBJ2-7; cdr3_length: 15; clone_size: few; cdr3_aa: CASSEKRYLVDEQYF; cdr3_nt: TGTGCCAGCAGTGAAAAAAGATATCTAGTGGACGAGCAGTACTTC
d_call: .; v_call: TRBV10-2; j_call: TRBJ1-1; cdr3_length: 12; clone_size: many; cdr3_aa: CASSDLRAQAFF; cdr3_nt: TGCGCCAGCAGTGATCTGCGGGCCCAAGCTTTCTTT
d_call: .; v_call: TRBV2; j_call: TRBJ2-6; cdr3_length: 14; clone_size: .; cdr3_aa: CASDRSSGANVLTF; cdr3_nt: TGTGCAAGTGACAGATCCTCTGGGGCCAACGTCCTGACTTTC
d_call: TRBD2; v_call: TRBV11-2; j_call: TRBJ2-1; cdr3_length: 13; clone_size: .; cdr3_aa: CASSTGLAVEQFF; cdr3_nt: TGTGCCAGCAGCACAGGACTAGCGGTTGAGCAGTTCTTC
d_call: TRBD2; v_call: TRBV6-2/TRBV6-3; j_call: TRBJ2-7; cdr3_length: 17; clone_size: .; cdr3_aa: CASRVTSGRAAFYEQYF; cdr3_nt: TGTGCCAGCAGAGTGACTAGCGGGAGGGCCGCTTTCTACGAGCAGTACTTC